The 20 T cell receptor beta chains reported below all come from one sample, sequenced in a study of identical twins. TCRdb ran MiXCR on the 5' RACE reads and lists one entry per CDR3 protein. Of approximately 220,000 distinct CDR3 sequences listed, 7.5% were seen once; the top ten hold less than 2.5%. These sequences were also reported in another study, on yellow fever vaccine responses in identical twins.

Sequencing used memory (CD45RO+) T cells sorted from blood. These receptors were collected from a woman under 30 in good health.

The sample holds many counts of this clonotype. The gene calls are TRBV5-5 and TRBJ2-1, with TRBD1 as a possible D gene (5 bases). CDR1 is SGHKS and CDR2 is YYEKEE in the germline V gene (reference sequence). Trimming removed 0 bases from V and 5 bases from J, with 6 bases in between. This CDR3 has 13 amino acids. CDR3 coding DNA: TGTGCCAGCAGCTTGGCAGGGAACAATGAGCAGTTCTTC. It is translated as CASSLAGNNEQFF.

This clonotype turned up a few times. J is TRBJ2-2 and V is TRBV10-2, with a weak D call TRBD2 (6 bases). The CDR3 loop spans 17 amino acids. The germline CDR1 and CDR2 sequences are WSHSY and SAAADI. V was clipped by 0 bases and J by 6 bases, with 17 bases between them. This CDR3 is CASSESGQLAGPGELFF. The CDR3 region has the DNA TGCGCCAGCAGTGAGTCGGGTCAACTAGCCGGACCCGGGGAGCTGTTTTTT.

The CDR3 protein is CASSQASSGDYGYTF. Here the CDR3 DNA reads TGCGCCAGCAGCCAAGCTTCTTCAGGGGACTATGGCTACACCTTC. The rearrangement joins TRBV4-3 to TRBJ1-2; D possibly corresponds to TRBD1 (6 bases). The CDR3 contains 15 residues. The ends were cut back, 1 base at V and 3 bases at J, with 12 bases in the middle. CDR1 and CDR2 from the germline V gene are LGHNA and YSLEER.

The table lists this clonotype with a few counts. The CDR3 DNA reads as TGCAGTGCGTCTACTAGCGGGGGGGCACCCGGGGAGCTGTTTTTT. As protein: CSASTSGGAPGELFF. J is TRBJ2-2 and V is TRBV20-1, with 13 nucleotides matching TRBD2. The J segment lost 6 bases and the V segment lost 6 bases, leaving 7 bases of the junction unmatched. CDR1 is DFQATT and CDR2 is SNEGSKA in the germline V gene (reference sequence). The CDR3 runs to 15 residues.

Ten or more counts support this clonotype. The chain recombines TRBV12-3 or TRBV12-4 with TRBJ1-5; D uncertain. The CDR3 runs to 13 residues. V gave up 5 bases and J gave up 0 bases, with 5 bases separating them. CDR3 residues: CASSLNSNQPQHF. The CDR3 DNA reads TGTGCCAGCAGTCTGAATAGCAATCAGCCCCAGCATTTT.

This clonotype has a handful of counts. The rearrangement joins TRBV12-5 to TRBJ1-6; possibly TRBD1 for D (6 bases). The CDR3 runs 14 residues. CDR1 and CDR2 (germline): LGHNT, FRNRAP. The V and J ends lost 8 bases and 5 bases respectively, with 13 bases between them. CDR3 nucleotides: TGTGCTAGTTCAACAGGGTCCGATAATTCACCCCTCCACTTT. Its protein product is CASSTGSDNSPLHF.

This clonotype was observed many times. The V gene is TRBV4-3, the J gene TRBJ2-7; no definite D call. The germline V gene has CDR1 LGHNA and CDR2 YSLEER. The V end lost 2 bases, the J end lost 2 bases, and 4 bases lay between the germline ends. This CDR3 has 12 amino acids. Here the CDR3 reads CASSQPTYEQYF. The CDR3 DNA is TGCGCCAGCAGCCAACCAACCTACGAGCAGTACTTC.

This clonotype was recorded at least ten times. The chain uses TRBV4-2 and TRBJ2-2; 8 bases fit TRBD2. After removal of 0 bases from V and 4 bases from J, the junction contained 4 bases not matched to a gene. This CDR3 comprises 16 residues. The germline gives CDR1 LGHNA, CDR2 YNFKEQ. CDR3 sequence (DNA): TGTGCCAGCAGCCAAGATCCGGGGGGGCCCACCGGGGAGCTGTTTTTT. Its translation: CASSQDPGGPTGELFF.

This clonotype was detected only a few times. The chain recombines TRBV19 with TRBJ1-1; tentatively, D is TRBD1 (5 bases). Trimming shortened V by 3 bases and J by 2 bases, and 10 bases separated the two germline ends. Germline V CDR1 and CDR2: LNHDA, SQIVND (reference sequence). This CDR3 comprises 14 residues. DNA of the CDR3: TGTGCCAGTAGTATGACACAGGTCAACACTGAAGCTTTCTTT. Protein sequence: CASSMTQVNTEAFF.

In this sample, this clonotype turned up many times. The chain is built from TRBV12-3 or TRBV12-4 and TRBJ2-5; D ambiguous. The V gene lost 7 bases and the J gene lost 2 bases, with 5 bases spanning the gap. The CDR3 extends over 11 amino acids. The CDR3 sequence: CASTRQETQYF. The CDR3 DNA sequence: TGTGCCAGCACCAGGCAAGAGACCCAGTACTTC.

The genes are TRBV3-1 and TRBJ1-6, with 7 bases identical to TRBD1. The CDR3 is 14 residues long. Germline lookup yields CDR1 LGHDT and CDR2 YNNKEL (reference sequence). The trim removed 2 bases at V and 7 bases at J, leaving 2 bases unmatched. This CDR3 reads CASSQRDRNSPLHF. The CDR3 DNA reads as TGTGCCAGCAGCCAACGGGACAGAAATTCACCCCTCCACTTT.

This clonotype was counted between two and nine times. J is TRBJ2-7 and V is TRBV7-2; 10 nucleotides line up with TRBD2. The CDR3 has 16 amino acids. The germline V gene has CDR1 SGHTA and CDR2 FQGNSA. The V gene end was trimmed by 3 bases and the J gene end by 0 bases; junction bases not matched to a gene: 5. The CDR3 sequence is CASSFAPSGSSYEQYF. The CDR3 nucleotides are TGTGCCAGCAGCTTCGCTCCTAGCGGGAGCTCCTACGAGCAGTACTTC.

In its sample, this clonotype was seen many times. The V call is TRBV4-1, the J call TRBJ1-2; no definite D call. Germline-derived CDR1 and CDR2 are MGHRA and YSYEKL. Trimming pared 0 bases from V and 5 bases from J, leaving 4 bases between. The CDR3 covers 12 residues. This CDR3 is CASSQDQYGYTF. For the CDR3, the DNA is TGCGCCAGCAGCCAAGATCAATATGGCTACACCTTC.

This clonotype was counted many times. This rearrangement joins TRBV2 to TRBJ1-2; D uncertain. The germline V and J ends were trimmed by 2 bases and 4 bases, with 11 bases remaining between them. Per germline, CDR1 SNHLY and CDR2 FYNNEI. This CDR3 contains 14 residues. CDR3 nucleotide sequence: TGTGCCAGCAGTGAAATTATGGGTAGCTATGGCTACACCTTC. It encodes CASSEIMGSYGYTF.

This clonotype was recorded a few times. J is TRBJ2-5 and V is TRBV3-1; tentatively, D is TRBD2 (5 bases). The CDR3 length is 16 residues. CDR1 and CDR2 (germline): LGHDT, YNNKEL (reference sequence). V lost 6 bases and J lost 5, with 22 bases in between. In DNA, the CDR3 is TGTGCCAGCAGAGAAAGCCCGGGATACCTAGGGGAGACCCAGTACTTC. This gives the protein CASRESPGYLGETQYF.

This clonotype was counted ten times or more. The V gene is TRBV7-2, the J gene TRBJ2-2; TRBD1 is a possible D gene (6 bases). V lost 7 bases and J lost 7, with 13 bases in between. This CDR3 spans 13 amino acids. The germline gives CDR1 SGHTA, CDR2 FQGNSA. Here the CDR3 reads CASNPGHNGELFF. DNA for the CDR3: TGTGCCAGCAACCCGGGACATAACGGGGAGCTGTTTTTT.

The CDR3, as DNA: TGTGCCAGCAGTTTGCGGAGGGGAGTAGAGACCCAGTACTTC. Amino acid sequence: CASSLRRGVETQYF. V and J are TRBV28 and TRBJ2-5; D possibly corresponds to TRBD2 (6 bases). Trimming shortened V by 3 bases and J by 4 bases, and 12 bases separated the two germline ends. The CDR3 consists of 14 residues. Germline CDR1 is MDHEN and CDR2 is SYDVKM.

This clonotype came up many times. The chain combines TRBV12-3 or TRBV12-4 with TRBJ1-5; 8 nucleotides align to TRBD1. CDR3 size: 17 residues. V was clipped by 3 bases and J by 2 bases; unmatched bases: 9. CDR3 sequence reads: CASSFTGTGSGNQPQHF. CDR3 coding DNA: TGTGCCAGCAGTTTTACGGGGACAGGTTCGGGCAATCAGCCCCAGCATTTT.

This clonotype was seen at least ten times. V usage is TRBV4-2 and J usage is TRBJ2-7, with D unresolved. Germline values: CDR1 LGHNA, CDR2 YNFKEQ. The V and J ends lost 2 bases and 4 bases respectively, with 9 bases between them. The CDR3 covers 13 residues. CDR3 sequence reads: CASSQTVQYEQYF. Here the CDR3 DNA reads TGTGCCAGCAGCCAAACGGTCCAATACGAGCAGTACTTC.

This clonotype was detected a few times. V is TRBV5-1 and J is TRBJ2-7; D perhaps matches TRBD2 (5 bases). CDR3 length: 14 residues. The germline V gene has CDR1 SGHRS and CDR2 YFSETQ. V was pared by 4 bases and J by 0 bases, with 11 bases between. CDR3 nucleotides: TGCGCCAGCAGCGGAGGCTCGTACTCCTACGAGCAGTACTTC. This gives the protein CASSGGSYSYEQYF.